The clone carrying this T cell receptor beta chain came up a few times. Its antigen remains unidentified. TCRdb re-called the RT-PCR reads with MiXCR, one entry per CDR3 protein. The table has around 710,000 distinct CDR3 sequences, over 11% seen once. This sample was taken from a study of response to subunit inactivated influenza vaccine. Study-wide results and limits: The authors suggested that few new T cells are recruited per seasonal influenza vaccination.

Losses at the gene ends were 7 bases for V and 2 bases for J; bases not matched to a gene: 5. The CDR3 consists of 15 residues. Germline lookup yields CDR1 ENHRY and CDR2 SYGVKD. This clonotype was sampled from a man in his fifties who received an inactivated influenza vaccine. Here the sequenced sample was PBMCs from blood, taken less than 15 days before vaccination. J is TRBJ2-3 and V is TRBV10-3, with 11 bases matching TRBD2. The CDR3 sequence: CAIKEGLADTDTQYF. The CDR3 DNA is TGTGCCATCAAGGAGGGACTAGCGGACACAGATACGCAGTATTTT.